The 4 T cell receptor beta chains presented below share a single source sample, sequenced in a study of blood T cell repertoires in COVID-19. The data were produced by immunoSEQ multiplex PCR, yet TCRdb's version contains in-frame clones alone and is incomplete. In the table there are about 130,000 clones, about 85% of which are singletons. The sequenced sample consisted of peripheral blood. These receptors were taken from a woman of 80 years or more with acute or convalescent COVID-19.

This rearrangement joins TRBV7-9 to TRBJ2-3; D perhaps matches TRBD1 (6 bases). V lost 3 bases to trimming and J lost 11 bases, with 18 bases between them. The CDR3 is 14 amino acids. Germline-derived CDR1 and CDR2 are SEHNR and FQNEAQ (reference sequence). Here the CDR3 reads CASSFSSERGQQYF. The CDR3 nucleotides read TGTGCCAGCAGCTTCTCCTCTGAGAGGGGACAGCAGTATTTT. Based on the CDR3 plus reference TRBV7-9 and TRBJ2-3, the full variable domain is DTGVSQNPRHKITKRGQNVTFRCDPISEHNRLYWYRQTLGQGPEFLTYFQNEAQLEKSRLLSDRFSAERPKGSFSTLEIQRTEQGDSAMYLCASSFSSERGQQYFGPGTRLTVL.

The chain recombines TRBV29-1 with TRBJ2-7; 12 positions agree with TRBD2. This CDR3 region has 14 residues. With V trimmed by 7 bases and J by 0 bases, 4 bases remained unmatched. In germline, CDR1 is SQVTM, CDR2 ANQGSEA. In nucleotides, the CDR3 is TGCAGCGGGCGACTAGCGGGGGACTCCTACGAGCAGTACTTC. It specifies CSGRLAGDSYEQYF.

The DNA for the CDR3 is TGTGCCAGCTCACCGGGCGAGGGTTTGCAGTCACCCCTCCACTTT. Amino acid sequence: CASSPGEGLQSPLHF. The J gene is TRBJ1-6, the V gene TRBV18; no definite D call. Germline-derived CDR1 and CDR2 are KGHSH and LQKENI. V was cut by 3 bases and J by 10 bases, with 16 bases left in between. CDR3 length: 15 amino acids.

This chain connects TRBV6-5 to TRBJ1-1; D is unclear. The CDR3 spans 14 residues. V shed 5 bases and J shed 4 bases, with 14 bases lying between them. Per germline, CDR1 MNHEY and CDR2 SVGAGI. CDR3 bases: TGTGCCAGCAGTATGGAGGGAGGTATCACTGAAGCTTTCTTT. As protein: CASSMEGGITEAFF.